This passage covers 14 T cell receptor beta chains from one sample sequenced in a study of blood T cell repertoires in COVID-19. TCRdb's table, derived via immunoSEQ multiplex PCR, lists solely in-frame clones and lacks some. The table lists 150,000 to 170,000 clones, about 81% of them singletons. The sequenced material came from PBMCs or T cells enriched from blood (not recorded which). The receptor source for this set is a man aged 50-60 years who had recovered from COVID-19.

This clone appeared a few times. The V call is TRBV30, the J call TRBJ2-1; weak D call: TRBD1 (5 bases). The V end was cut by 3 bases, the J end by 3 bases, with 6 bases between. Germline CDR1 GTSNPN, CDR2 SVGIG (reference sequence). This CDR3 has 12 amino acids. The CDR3 loop is CAWSQGYNEQFF. The CDR3 DNA sequence: TGTGCCTGGAGCCAGGGCTACAATGAGCAGTTCTTC. Variable domain in full (rest from reference TRBV30 and TRBJ2-1): SQTIHQWPATLVQPVGSPLSLECTVEGTSNPNLYWYRQAAGRGLQLLFYSVGIGQISSEVPQNLSASRPQDRQFILSSKKLLLSDSGFYLCAWSQGYNEQFFGPGTRLTVL.

This sequence joins TRBV3-1 (or the pseudogene TRBV3-2) and TRBJ2-5, with D maybe TRBD2 (7 bases). This CDR3 region has 16 residues. V shed 3 bases and J shed 5 bases, with 19 bases lying between them. The germline V gene encodes CDR1 LGHDT and CDR2 YNNKEL (reference sequence). The DNA of the CDR3 is TGTGCCAGCAGCCAGGGTTATCGGGGGGCCATGGAGACCCAGTACTTC. It yields the protein CASSQGYRGAMETQYF.

V is TRBV10-3 and J is TRBJ2-5; 9 bases line up with TRBD1. Losses at the gene ends were 0 bases for V and 0 bases for J; bases not matched to a gene: 11. CDR3 size: 19 residues. Germline CDR1 reads ENHRY; CDR2 reads SYGVKD. The CDR3 reads CAISESMGKGQGDQETQYF. CDR3 nucleotide sequence: TGTGCCATCAGTGAGTCGATGGGGAAGGGACAGGGCGACCAAGAGACCCAGTACTTC.

This clone was observed a single time. The chain employs TRBV9 and TRBJ2-3, with 8 nucleotides matching TRBD2. The CDR3 is 17 amino acids. V shed 4 bases and J 3 bases; nucleotides not matched to a gene: 13. CDR1 and CDR2 (germline): SGDLS, YYNGEE. The CDR3 spells CASSLIAGNLGTDTQYF. The CDR3 DNA reads TGTGCCAGCAGCCTCATAGCGGGGAACCTTGGAACAGATACGCAGTATTTT.

This chain links TRBV30 with TRBJ2-7; weak D call: TRBD1 (6 bases). The length of the CDR3 is 12 residues. Germline CDR1 reads GTSNPN; CDR2 reads SVGIG (reference sequence). V lost 3 bases and J lost 9, with 15 bases in between. The CDR3 nucleotides read TGTGCCTGGAGCCCAGGGGCTAGGAGGCAGTACTTC. Translating gives CAWSPGARRQYF.

This rearrangement joins TRBV1 to TRBJ1-5; TRBD1, the table's D call, was not compared with the DNA. TRBV1 is a pseudogene. The CDR3 has 14 amino acids. CDR3 protein: CTSSRTPRGQPQHF. In DNA, the CDR3 is TGCACCAGCAGCCGCACCCCGAGGGGGCAGCCCCAGCATTTT.

This clone was recorded once. The rearrangement links TRBV7-6 to TRBJ2-5; D unclear. The CDR3 consists of 11 residues. The germline gives CDR1 SGHVS, CDR2 FNYEAQ. The germline V and J ends were trimmed by 4 bases and 2 bases, with 2 bases remaining between them. In DNA, the CDR3 is TGTGCCAGCAGCTCACAAGAGACCCAGTACTTC. Translation gives CASSSQETQYF.

This clone was observed a single time. The gene calls are TRBV7-3 and TRBJ2-1; 12 nucleotides align to TRBD2. The length of the CDR3 is 15 residues. The germline CDR1 and CDR2 sequences are SGHTA and FQGTGA. V shed 5 bases and J 8 bases; nucleotides not matched to a gene: 7. CDR3 DNA: TGTGCCAGCAGCAAGAGACTAGCGGGGGCTCATGAGCAGTTCTTC. Residues: CASSKRLAGAHEQFF.

The CDR3 DNA reads TGTGCCAGCTCACCACGTGGGGGGAATTATAGCAATCAGCCCCAGCATTTT. It encodes CASSPRGGNYSNQPQHF. V is TRBV18 and J is TRBJ1-5; maybe TRBD1 (5 bases). The length of the CDR3 is 17 residues. Looked up from germline, CDR1 is KGHSH and CDR2 is LQKENI. V was trimmed by 1 base and J by 0 bases, leaving 13 bases between them. Based on the CDR3 plus reference TRBV18 and TRBJ1-5, the full variable domain is NAGVMQNPRHLVRRRGQEARLRCSPMKGHSHVYWYRQLPEEGLKFMVYLQKENIIDESGMPKERFSAEFPKEGPSILRIQQVVRGDSAAYFCASSPRGGNYSNQPQHFGDGTRLSIL.

As DNA, the CDR3 is TGCGCCAGCAGCTTGGTCCGAGAGACCCAGTACTTC. It codes for CASSLVRETQYF. The chain uses TRBV5-1 and TRBJ2-5; D is undetermined. Germline V gene data show CDR1 as SGHRS and CDR2 as YFSETQ. This CDR3 region has 12 residues. V was pared by 0 bases and J by 4 bases, with 4 bases between.

The V and J genes are TRBV6-5 and TRBJ2-1, with 8 bases fitting TRBD2. The CDR3 contains 16 residues. The germline V gene encodes CDR1 MNHEY and CDR2 SVGAGI. Trimming at V came to 2 bases and at J to 0 bases, leaving 3 bases not matched to a gene. The CDR3, as DNA: TGTGCCAGCAGTTACAAGCGGGGGAGCTCCTACAATGAGCAGTTCTTC. It translates to CASSYKRGSSYNEQFF.

This clone was recorded once. The chain couples TRBV12-3 or TRBV12-4 to TRBJ1-5; 7 bases fit TRBD1. This CDR3 has 13 residues. The trim removed 8 bases at V and 5 bases at J, leaving 6 bases unmatched. Written as DNA, the CDR3 is TGTGCCAGCGGTGGACAGGAGGATCAGCCCCAGCATTTT. Its protein product is CASGGQEDQPQHF.

The rearrangement uses TRBV5-4 and TRBJ2-2; D might be TRBD1 (6 bases). Germline V gene lookup returns CDR1 SGHNT and CDR2 YYREEE (reference sequence). The CDR3 runs 14 residues. V lost 3 bases to trimming and J lost 4 bases, with 10 bases between them. CDR3 region: CASSSGQGTGELFF. CDR3 DNA sequence: TGTGCCAGCAGCTCGGGACAAGGCACCGGGGAGCTGTTTTTT.

The genes are TRBV5-1 and TRBJ2-5; 8 bases map to TRBD2. V trimming: 0 bases; J trimming: 2 bases; junction bases outside the gene matches: 3. This CDR3 is built from 15 residues. Germline V gene lookup returns CDR1 SGHRS and CDR2 YFSETQ. CDR3 in amino acids: CASSLAAGVQETQYF. CDR3 nucleotide sequence: TGCGCCAGCAGCTTGGCAGCGGGGGTACAAGAGACCCAGTACTTC.